This T cell receptor (beta chain) was observed in a study of shared clonotypes between healthy human individuals (TCRdb year 2020). Context from the whole study: A few men and a couple of women, aged 18 to 49 years, made up the cohort. To estimate repertoire size and how much clonotypes are shared between individuals, the study performed deep sequencing of blood TCR repertoires from a few healthy adults. Leukapheresis yielded between about 0.94 and 8.9 billion PBMCs per donor. For each donor, three plates each were used for CD4 naive and CD4 memory, two plates were used for CD8 naive, and one plate was used for CD8 memory. Libraries were prepared and TCR repertoires were sequenced by different laboratories using diverse techniques, in order to increase sequencing depth and limit assay-specific biases. Summary of the overall study and its limitations: Only blood was sampled, and tissue TCR repertoires likely differ from those in blood. Clonotypes shared by all four sorted-subset donors showed higher generation probabilities than non-shared clonotypes. Naive subsets generally had larger estimated clonotype richness than memory subsets did. Across four donors, approximately 5% of naive CD4, 3.5% of naive CD8, around 2.5% of memory CD4, and roughly 0.41% of memory CD8 clonotypes were shared. The genetic and exposure-history diversity represented was limited by the small number of donors. Based on pairwise subsampling, the degree of clonotype sharing among donors was expected to be affected by sequencing depth. Rarefaction of sorted-subset datasets indicated incomplete sequencing despite the large sequencing depth.

Per the germline V gene, MNHEY is the CDR1 and SVGAGI is the CDR2. The cysteine opens and the phenylalanine closes a CDR3 of 14 amino acids. Only the CDR3 DNA stays, 42 bases, in frame from base 1. Trimming takes 5 bases from V and 0 bases from J, and the germline ends sit 11 bases apart. CD8 naive samples were obtained by positive selection for CCR7 among CD45RO-negative cells, yielding a CD45RA+CCR7+ population from which TemRA cells were excluded. Donors were healthy HIV-negative adults with no recently reported acute infections or vaccinations. Only Caucasian adults living in Nashville, Tennessee, USA were represented among the donors. Blood was obtained by leukapheresis, after which PBMCs were separated by Ficoll-Histopaque density gradient centrifugation and cryopreserved in liquid nitrogen vapor phase. Analytical flow cytometry was used to check the purity and quantity of each magnetically sorted T cell population. Each sorted fraction had its genomic DNA isolated and then quantified by UV absorbance on a Nanodrop 2000c.

Using the deep immunoSEQ assay, multiplex PCR amplified TCR CDR3 regions from genomic DNA. Genomic DNA extracted from each cell subset was distributed evenly over all wells of several immunoSEQ 96-well plates, and each plate served as one replicate. For sorted subsets, approximately 190 ng of genomic DNA, equivalent to around 31,000 T cell genomes, went into each replicate PCR. The purified libraries were quantified using a Qubit 3.0 fluorometer, sized with a Bioanalyzer 2100, and then quantified again using the KAPA Library Quantification kit. Every immunoSEQ 96-well plate was sequenced on a dedicated single-read 150-cycle Illumina NextSeq 550 flow cell. In the original analysis: Because the immunoSEQ output included only junctional sequences and no quality scores, the filtering could not be the same as the filtering used for full-length reads. To assign V/J genes and CDR3, sequences were annotated against IMGT germline references using PyIR, a Python wrapper for IgBLAST v1.9. Reads were filtered out if the reads had weak V/J assignments (E-value above 1e-6), no CDR3, stop codons, out-of-frame junctions, or ambiguous translated residues. V3J clonotypes were defined as sequences sharing the same inferred V gene, J gene, and CDR3 amino acid sequence. Percentage overlap between repertoires was computed as shared unique clonotypes divided by the size of the smaller repertoire. Repertoire richness was assessed with RTK rarefaction, the Chao1 estimator, and Recon v2.1 estimates of unobserved clonotypes. Generation probabilities for all TCRbeta clonotypes obtained by the gDNA method from a handful of donors were computed using OLGA. TCRdb re-hosts the immuneACCESS table, in-frame sequences only. Its copies lack some clones; in the studies checked, an unresolved V gene accounts for under half of them, and the cause for the rest is not known. V, J and clone size reflect that table, while D and trimming were determined from the DNA. Recorded for this sample are roughly 590,000 clones; roughly 95% of them occurred a single time. The top ten clonotypes cover roughly 0.1% of the sample.

Turning to this clone: Its antigen is still unknown. No base-level quality is on record; no much larger clone is a single base apart.

This receptor chain uses TRBV6-5 and TRBJ2-7, with TRBD1 tentatively as D gene (5 bases match). Sequenced: naive CD8+ T cells sorted from blood. The cell subset or site label on this specimen signifies: CD45RA+CCR7+. The clonotype comes from a woman in her twenties or thirties in good health. The CDR3: CASSDSLSSYEQYF. The nucleotides read TGTGCCAGCAGTGACAGCTTAAGCTCCTACGAGCAGTACTTC.